This is a list of T cell receptor beta chains from one sample in a study of cytomegalovirus exposure and HLA in healthy donors. Assay: immunoSEQ multiplex PCR; the TCRdb copy retains only in-frame clones and omits some. The sample lists about 180,000 clones, 70% to 80% occurring once. The sample taken for sequencing was PBMCs. The receptors stem from a man aged 55 to 69 in good health and CMV-seronegative. Both conserved end residues are part of each CDR3. Each record gives: J gene, V gene, CDR3 protein.

J gene: TRBJ2-1; V gene: TRBV25-1; CDR3 protein: CASSEPRQGYNEQFF
J gene: TRBJ1-1; V gene: TRBV6-1; CDR3 protein: CASSAGLGTGVEAFF
J gene: TRBJ2-4; V gene: TRBV7-6; CDR3 protein: CASSARDRENIQYF
J gene: TRBJ1-1; V gene: TRBV6-1; CDR3 protein: CASSEVDSRSTEAFF
J gene: TRBJ1-4; V gene: TRBV27; CDR3 protein: CASSARQSTNEKLFF
J gene: TRBJ1-2; V gene: TRBV6-5; CDR3 protein: CASSRTGGEVYGYTF
J gene: TRBJ2-7; V gene: TRBV7-2; CDR3 protein: CASSLSGQGAYEQYF
J gene: TRBJ2-3; V gene: TRBV5-1; CDR3 protein: CASSFPGGSTDTQYF
J gene: TRBJ2-7; V gene: TRBV4-1; CDR3 protein: CASSQGAGGYEQYF
J gene: TRBJ1-5; V gene: TRBV19; CDR3 protein: CASSMTRGPGNQPQHF
J gene: TRBJ2-1; V gene: TRBV14; CDR3 protein: CASSRTKIAVVGNEQFF
J gene: TRBJ2-6; V gene: TRBV7-9; CDR3 protein: CASSSRTGGAGGANVLTF
J gene: TRBJ1-6; V gene: TRBV27; CDR3 protein: CASSPTPYGTSPLNF
J gene: TRBJ1-2; V gene: TRBV5-1; CDR3 protein: CASSVTGRDGYTF
J gene: TRBJ2-1; V gene: TRBV6-1; CDR3 protein: CASSDLGGSYNEQFF
J gene: TRBJ2-5; V gene: TRBV29-1; CDR3 protein: CSVRWTGLETQYF
J gene: TRBJ2-7; V gene: TRBV5-1; CDR3 protein: CASRSSVRSYEQYF
J gene: TRBJ1-3; V gene: TRBV11-2; CDR3 protein: CASSPSGGTGNTIYF
J gene: TRBJ2-1; V gene: TRBV9; CDR3 protein: CASSGTSGRSEQFF
J gene: TRBJ1-3; V gene: TRBV7-2; CDR3 protein: CASSLGQRGDSGNTIYF
J gene: TRBJ2-1; V gene: TRBV7-2; CDR3 protein: CASSLILAAPRNEQFF
J gene: TRBJ2-7; V gene: TRBV6-5; CDR3 protein: CASSYSIGTGYYEQYF
J gene: TRBJ2-5; V gene: TRBV25-1; CDR3 protein: CASSNLRQGSKETQYF
J gene: TRBJ2-7; V gene: TRBV6-5; CDR3 protein: CASSNQGSYEQYF
J gene: TRBJ2-1; V gene: TRBV7-2; CDR3 protein: CASSPRLAYEQFF
J gene: TRBJ1-2; V gene: TRBV4-2; CDR3 protein: CASSQEQGNSFGYTF
J gene: TRBJ2-1; V gene: TRBV6-5; CDR3 protein: CASKPSGTSVNEQFF
J gene: TRBJ2-5; V gene: TRBV11-3; CDR3 protein: CASSQREGQETQYF
J gene: TRBJ1-1; V gene: TRBV5-1; CDR3 protein: CASSSSLGSFF
J gene: TRBJ1-1; V gene: TRBV29-1; CDR3 protein: CSVVPGAGTEAFF
J gene: TRBJ2-1; V gene: TRBV5-4; CDR3 protein: CASSLQGGNEQFF
J gene: TRBJ1-1; V gene: TRBV30; CDR3 protein: CAWRDRGRTEAFF
J gene: TRBJ1-4; V gene: TRBV19; CDR3 protein: CASIGGQRSEKLFF
J gene: TRBJ1-3; V gene: TRBV5-1; CDR3 protein: CASSAGTSSGNTIYF
J gene: TRBJ2-1; V gene: TRBV9; CDR3 protein: CASSVEIGTSSYSYNEQFF
J gene: TRBJ2-7; V gene: TRBV29-1; CDR3 protein: CSVARSSESSYEQYF
J gene: TRBJ2-3; V gene: TRBV27; CDR3 protein: CASKTGTDTQYF
J gene: TRBJ2-5; V gene: TRBV6-6; CDR3 protein: CASRNGGAGGQETQYF
J gene: TRBJ2-7; V gene: TRBV10-1; CDR3 protein: CASDFSGGLCYEQYF
J gene: TRBJ2-3; V gene: TRBV6-5; CDR3 protein: CASSYSIFQGSDTQYF